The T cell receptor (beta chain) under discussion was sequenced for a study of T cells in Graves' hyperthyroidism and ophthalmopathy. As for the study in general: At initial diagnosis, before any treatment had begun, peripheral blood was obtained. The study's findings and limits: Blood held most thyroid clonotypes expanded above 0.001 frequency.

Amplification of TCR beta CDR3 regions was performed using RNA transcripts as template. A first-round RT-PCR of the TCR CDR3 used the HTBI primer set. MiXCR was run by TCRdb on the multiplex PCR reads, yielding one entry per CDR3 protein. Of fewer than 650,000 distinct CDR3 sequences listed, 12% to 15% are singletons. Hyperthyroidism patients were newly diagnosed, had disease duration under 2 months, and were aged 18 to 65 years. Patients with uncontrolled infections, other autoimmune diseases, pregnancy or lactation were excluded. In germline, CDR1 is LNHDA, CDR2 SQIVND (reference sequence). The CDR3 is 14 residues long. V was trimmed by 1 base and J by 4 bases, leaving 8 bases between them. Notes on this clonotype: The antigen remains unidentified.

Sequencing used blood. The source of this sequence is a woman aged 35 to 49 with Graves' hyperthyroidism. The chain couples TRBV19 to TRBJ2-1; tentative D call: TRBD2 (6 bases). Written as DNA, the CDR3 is TGTGCCAGTAGTATAGTGGCGGGATACAATGAGCAGTTCTTC. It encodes CASSIVAGYNEQFF.